These 19 T cell receptor beta chains were all obtained from the same sample, sequenced in a study of post-analysis software for immune sequencing data. No antigen has been identified for these receptors. Tagging with unique molecular identifiers was a feature of the TCR beta cDNA libraries. TCRdb recomputed calls from the PCR reads with MiXCR, one row per CDR3 protein. The top ten hold around 10% of the sample, which has some 450,000 distinct CDR3 sequences, around 40% seen once. The study's findings and limits: Patients used a few TRBV segments, including TRBV5-6, TRBV5-1 and TRBV20-1, more often than controls.

The sample consisted of blood. These TCRs come from a girl aged 10-17 years with multiple sclerosis.

This clonotype was counted a few times. The chain employs TRBV7-3 and TRBJ1-2; 10 nucleotides line up with TRBD1. The CDR3 has 17 amino acids. V lost 5 bases, J lost 5 bases, and 14 bases stayed unmatched. Germline lookup yields CDR1 SGHTA and CDR2 FQGTGA. Here the CDR3 DNA reads TGTGCCAGCAGCAAGACGGGGCCGGGACAGGGGTTATATGGCTACACCTTC. Its protein is CASSKTGPGQGLYGYTF.

This rearrangement joins TRBV4-1 to TRBJ2-5; 15 bases map to TRBD2. Looked up from germline, CDR1 is MGHRA and CDR2 is YSYEKL. The length of the CDR3 is 20 residues. V dropped 2 bases and J dropped 4; count of bases not matched to a gene: 14. In DNA, the CDR3 is TGCGCCAGCAGCCAAATACTAGGTGGGACTAGCGGGAGGTCGGGAGAGACCCAGTACTTC. It is translated as CASSQILGGTSGRSGETQYF.

The chain is built from TRBV4-3 and TRBJ2-3, with D perhaps assigned TRBD1 or TRBD2 (6 bases each). This CDR3 spans 14 amino acids. Between the trimmed V and J ends, which lost 4 bases and 4 bases, there was a span of 12 bases. Germline CDR1 is LGHNA and CDR2 is YSLEER. The CDR3 region is CASSLGGFADTQYF. CDR3 coding DNA: TGCGCCAGCAGCCTCGGGGGCTTCGCAGATACGCAGTATTTT.

V usage is TRBV5-1 and J usage is TRBJ1-1; TRBD1 is a possible D gene (5 bases). Germline V lookup: CDR1 SGHRS, CDR2 YFSETQ. The V and J ends lost 4 bases and 1 base respectively, with 11 bases between them. The length of the CDR3 is 14 residues. CDR3 nucleotides: TGCGCCAGCAGCCCGGACACCCAGAACACTGAAGCTTTCTTT. Translation: CASSPDTQNTEAFF.

The chain combines TRBV4-1 with TRBJ1-1; no reliable D call. The V and J ends lost 1 base and 1 base respectively, with 13 bases between them. This CDR3 contains 16 residues. Germline CDR1 and CDR2: MGHRA and YSYEKL. The CDR3: CASSQVSGYANTEAFF. As DNA, the CDR3 is TGCGCCAGCAGCCAAGTATCGGGTTACGCGAACACTGAAGCTTTCTTT.

This clonotype has only one observation. The CDR3 coding sequence is TGTGCCATCTCCGGGCCGCTCTCCTACGAGCAGTACTTC. Its translation: CAISGPLSYEQYF. The chain has TRBV28 and TRBJ2-7; unclear D gene. CDR3 length: 13 amino acids. CDR1 MDHEN and CDR2 SYDVKM come from the germline V gene. V was pared by 10 bases and J by 0 bases, with 13 bases between. Full variable domain (remainder filled in from reference TRBV28 and TRBJ2-7): DVKVTQSSRYLVKRTGEKVFLECVQDMDHENMFWYRQDPGLGLRLIYFSYDVKMKEKGDIPEGYSVSREKKERFSLILESASTNQTSMYLCAISGPLSYEQYFGPGTRLTVT.

The chain is built from TRBV28 and TRBJ2-4, with D possibly matching TRBD2 (6 bases). The J call could be wrong; TRBJ2-7 is a better fit for the DNA end. Per germline, CDR1 MDHEN and CDR2 SYDVKM. This CDR3 comprises 14 residues. Written as DNA, the CDR3 is TGTGCCAGCAGTTTCAGGAGGGCCCCCTACGAGCAGTACTTC. This encodes CASSFRRAPYEQYF.

V usage is TRBV28 and J usage is TRBJ2-1; no clear D gene. The V gene's germline CDR1 is MDHEN and CDR2 SYDVKM. V was clipped by 2 bases and J by 4 bases, with 15 bases between them. CDR3 length: 16 amino acids. In DNA, the CDR3 is TGTGCCAGCAGTTTAAGGTCTGCGACGGAGTACAATGAGCAGTTCTTC. This encodes CASSLRSATEYNEQFF.

This clonotype was detected a few times. V gene TRBV7-9 combines with J gene TRBJ2-1; D possibly matches TRBD1 or TRBD2 (5 bases each). Germline CDR1 and CDR2: SEHNR and FQNEAQ (reference sequence). The V gene lost 5 bases and the J gene lost 7 bases, with 18 bases spanning the gap. The CDR3 has 15 residues. The CDR3 nucleotides read TGTGCCAGCAGCCCACGGGACGGAAACCAGAATGAGCAGTTCTTC. It encodes CASSPRDGNQNEQFF.

This clonotype was recorded many times. The rearrangement joins TRBV3-1 to TRBJ2-7; D remains unclear. The CDR3 spans 14 residues. Germline values: CDR1 LGHDT, CDR2 YNNKEL (reference sequence). V lost 1 base and J lost 3, with 10 bases in between. CDR3 sequence (DNA): TGTGCCAGCAGCCAAGGATATGGGGTCTACGAGCAGTACTTC. Amino acid sequence: CASSQGYGVYEQYF.

The chain is built from TRBV20-1 and TRBJ2-5; a possible D gene is TRBD1 (5 bases). Per the germline V gene, CDR1 is DFQATT and CDR2 is SNEGSKA (reference sequence). This CDR3 contains 14 residues. Trimming pared 4 bases from V and 4 bases from J, leaving 16 bases between. CDR3 DNA sequence: TGCAGTGCTAACAAGGCACAGGCCCTAGAGACCCAGTACTTC. Protein product: CSANKAQALETQYF.

The table lists this clonotype with a few counts. The V and J genes are TRBV28 and TRBJ2-7, with 8 bases fitting TRBD1. The CDR3 extends over 15 amino acids. The junction had 14 bases not matched to a gene; V was cut back by 6 bases and J by 7 bases. Germline values: CDR1 MDHEN, CDR2 SYDVKM. The CDR3 region has the DNA TGTGCCAGCAGCACCCCGGGACAGGAGGCGCGGGAGCAGTACTTC. Translated, it gives CASSTPGQEAREQYF.

The V gene is TRBV6-1, the J gene TRBJ2-5, with 8 bases fitting TRBD1. Trimming removed 11 bases from V and 2 bases from J; junction bases left unmatched: 10. Germline V gives CDR1 MNHNS, CDR2 SASEGT. This CDR3 region has 14 residues. For the CDR3, the DNA is TGTGCCGGAACGGGGACAGGAGTTCAAGAGACCCAGTACTTC. Protein product: CAGTGTGVQETQYF.

This clonotype was seen a few times. The genes are TRBV28 and TRBJ2-3; D is ambiguous. Per the germline V gene, CDR1 is MDHEN and CDR2 is SYDVKM. The CDR3 sequence is 13 residues long. V dropped 5 bases and J dropped 2 bases, with 8 bases sitting between them. In DNA, the CDR3 is TGTGCCAGCAGTCCCCCACCCACAGATACGCAGTATTTT. Translating gives CASSPPPTDTQYF.

This chain uses TRBV27 with TRBJ1-2, with D perhaps matching TRBD1 (5 bases). This CDR3 is 15 amino acids long. V lost 2 bases and J lost 5, with 15 bases in between. Germline V gene sequence: CDR1 MNHEY, CDR2 SMNVEV (reference sequence). CDR3 protein: CASSLAQGGEYGYTF. The CDR3 DNA sequence: TGTGCCAGCAGTTTAGCCCAGGGAGGGGAGTATGGCTACACCTTC.

The genes are TRBV12-3 or TRBV12-4 and TRBJ2-2, with D tentatively TRBD2 (6 bases). V shed 5 bases and J shed 0 bases, with 10 bases lying between them. This CDR3 has 15 residues. The CDR3 loop is CASSRTGANTGELFF. The CDR3 DNA sequence: TGTGCCAGCAGTCGGACGGGAGCGAACACCGGGGAGCTGTTTTTT.

This clonotype was seen more than once but under ten times. The chain recombines TRBV5-4 with TRBJ2-7, with TRBD1 identical over 8 bases. J gave up 1 base and V 0 bases, and 3 bases lay outside the gene matches. The CDR3 is made up of 15 amino acids. Per germline, CDR1 SGHNT and CDR2 YYREEE (reference sequence). CDR3: CASSLGTGSSYEQYF. DNA of the CDR3: TGTGCCAGCAGCTTGGGGACAGGGTCATCCTACGAGCAGTACTTC. Filled out from reference TRBV5-4 and TRBJ2-7, the complete variable domain reads ETGVTQSPTHLIKTRGQQVTLRCSSQSGHNTVSWYQQALGQGPQFIFQYYREEENGRGNFPPRFSGLQFPNYSSELNVNALELDDSALYLCASSLGTGSSYEQYFGPGTRLTVT.

This clonotype was detected only a few times. V usage is TRBV4-2 and J usage is TRBJ2-1; TRBD1 is a possible D gene (6 bases). The CDR3 covers 15 residues. Germline V gene data show CDR1 as LGHNA and CDR2 as YNFKEQ. V lost 4 bases and J 3 bases, leaving 13 bases between the germline ends. In nucleotides, the CDR3 is TGTGCCAGCAGCCCTGAGGGGGAGAACTACAATGAGCAGTTCTTC. Its translation is CASSPEGENYNEQFF.

The sample holds a few counts of this clonotype. The chain links TRBV20-1 to TRBJ2-6, with D unresolved. The germline V gene has CDR1 DFQATT and CDR2 SNEGSKA (reference sequence). The CDR3 is 14 residues long. V lost 5 bases and J 0 bases, leaving 8 bases between the germline ends. The CDR3 sequence is CSADSLSGANVLTF. CDR3 sequence (DNA): TGCAGTGCTGATAGTCTCTCTGGGGCCAACGTCCTGACTTTC.